These 27 T cell receptor beta chains came from one sample sequenced in a study of cytomegalovirus exposure and HLA in healthy donors. Primers for the PCR totalled 60 Vbeta and 13 Jbeta. The method was immunoSEQ multiplex PCR; TCRdb's version includes in-frame clones alone and lacks a portion of them. Of 150,000 to 200,000 clones in the sample, around 80% were seen once. Sequencing was done on a sample of PBMCs. The receptor source for this set is a woman aged 25 to 39 in good health and CMV-seropositive.

This chain joins TRBV10-2 and TRBJ2-2, with TRBD1 matching over 8 bases. Germline-derived CDR1 and CDR2 are WSHSY and SAAADI. The CDR3 contains 14 residues. J lost 6 bases, V lost 6 bases, and 6 bases had no gene match. The CDR3 nucleotides are TGCGCCAGCAGGGGTGGGGACAGGTCCGGGGAGCTGTTTTTT. The encoded protein is CASRGGDRSGELFF.

V usage is TRBV4-1 and J usage is TRBJ1-4; D gene ambiguous. The CDR3 extends over 16 amino acids. CDR1 and CDR2 (germline): MGHRA, YSYEKL. The V end lost 0 bases, the J end lost 4 bases, and 12 bases lay between the germline ends. As DNA, the CDR3 is TGCGCCAGCAGCCAAGAGCCCGGGAGGAGTAATGAAAAACTGTTTTTT. Its translation is CASSQEPGRSNEKLFF.

The V gene is TRBV9, the J gene TRBJ2-3, with unresolved D. Germline assignment: CDR1 SGDLS and CDR2 YYNGEE. This CDR3 is 15 amino acids long. Trimming left V 0 bases short and J 6 bases short, with 14 bases between. CDR3 protein: CASSVGPSASDTQYF. CDR3 sequence (DNA): TGTGCCAGCAGCGTAGGCCCTAGTGCGTCGGATACGCAGTATTTT. Filled out from reference TRBV9 and TRBJ2-3, the complete variable domain reads DSGVTQTPKHLITATGQRVTLRCSPRSGDLSVYWYQQSLDQGLQFLIQYYNGEERAKGNILERFSAQQFPDLHSELNLSSLELGDSALYFCASSVGPSASDTQYFGPGTRLTVL.

The rearrangement uses TRBV11-2 and TRBJ2-7; 8 nucleotides align to TRBD2. The CDR3 extends over 14 amino acids. The V and J ends lost 5 bases and 2 bases, in that order; junction bases with no gene match: 5. In germline, CDR1 is SGHAT, CDR2 FQNNGV. The CDR3 nucleotides read TGTGCCAGCAGCATCGGGGGGGCCACCTACGAGCAGTACTTC. The encoded protein is CASSIGGATYEQYF.

The chain couples TRBV7-9 to TRBJ1-1, with D hard to call. The V gene's germline CDR1 is SEHNR and CDR2 FQNEAQ (reference sequence). Trimming took off 6 bases at V and 4 bases at J, with 15 bases between the two ends. The CDR3 length is 14 residues. CDR3 nucleotides: TGTGCCAGCAGAGCCGCTACCGGGAGCACTGAAGCTTTCTTT. Translated, it gives CASRAATGSTEAFF.

The table lists this clone with a count of one. This sequence joins TRBV5-1 and TRBJ2-7, with D tentatively TRBD2 (6 bases). The V gene lost 0 bases and the J gene lost 2 bases, with 12 bases spanning the gap. Per germline, CDR1 SGHRS and CDR2 YFSETQ. This CDR3 has 15 amino acids. CDR3 protein: CASSLASGEAYEQYF. CDR3 coding DNA: TGCGCCAGCAGCTTGGCTTCCGGGGAGGCCTACGAGCAGTACTTC.

This chain links TRBV13 with TRBJ1-1; tentatively, D is TRBD1 (5 bases). CDR3 length equals 12 residues. CDR1 is PRHDT, CDR2 FYEKMQ, per germline (reference sequence). Trimming removed 6 bases at V and 3 bases at J, with 8 bases between. CDR3 bases: TGTGCCAGCAGTGACAGTGACACTGAAGCTTTCTTT. Translated, it gives CASSDSDTEAFF.

A single count supports this clone. CDR3: CASGLEPGQGQLGFYEQYF. For the CDR3, the DNA is TGTGCTAGTGGTTTGGAACCGGGACAGGGGCAGTTGGGTTTTTACGAGCAGTACTTC. The chain links TRBV12-5 to TRBJ2-7, with TRBD1 identical over 10 bases. The CDR3 covers 19 residues. With V trimmed by 1 base and J by 4 bases, 16 bases remained unmatched. Germline assignment: CDR1 LGHNT and CDR2 FRNRAP.

The rearrangement joins TRBV27 to TRBJ2-3, with a tentative D call TRBD2 (7 bases). Germline CDR1 MNHEY, CDR2 SMNVEV (reference sequence). This CDR3 spans 15 amino acids. The V and J ends lost 8 bases and 2 bases respectively, with 17 bases between them. CDR3 protein: CASQLWGGHTDTQYF. The CDR3 DNA sequence: TGTGCCAGCCAGCTTTGGGGGGGGCACACAGATACGCAGTATTTT.

The chain recombines TRBV30 with TRBJ2-2; the match to TRBD2 covers 10 bases. The CDR3 totals 15 residues. V was clipped by 5 bases and J by 6 bases; unmatched bases: 9. Germline V gene data show CDR1 as GTSNPN and CDR2 as SVGIG (reference sequence). The CDR3 DNA follows: TGTGCCTGGGAAGGGGGGAGCGGGAGGGCCGGGGAGCTGTTTTTT. Protein sequence: CAWEGGSGRAGELFF. Combining the CDR3 with reference TRBV30 and TRBJ2-2 gives the whole variable domain SQTIHQWPATLVQPVGSPLSLECTVEGTSNPNLYWYRQAAGRGLQLLFYSVGIGQISSEVPQNLSASRPQDRQFILSSKKLLLSDSGFYLCAWEGGSGRAGELFFGEGSRLTVL.

The gene calls are TRBV25-1 and TRBJ1-6; TRBD1 is a possible D gene (5 bases). Germline V gene lookup returns CDR1 MGHDK and CDR2 SYGVNS. V lost 0 bases and J lost 9, with 12 bases in between. The CDR3 sequence is 15 residues long. CDR3 nucleotide sequence: TGTGCCAGCAGTGAATATCAGGGTGATCGTTCACCCCTCCACTTT. Encoded protein: CASSEYQGDRSPLHF.

This rearrangement joins TRBV11-3 to TRBJ1-3; D unresolved. This CDR3 spans 13 amino acids. V lost 4 bases to trimming and J lost 2 bases, with 6 bases between them. In germline, CDR1 is SGHNT, CDR2 YENEEA. The CDR3: CASSSRTGNTIYF. In nucleotides, the CDR3 is TGTGCCAGCAGCTCGAGAACTGGAAACACCATATATTTT.

This clone was seen a handful of times. The chain carries TRBV4-1 and TRBJ1-2; D might be TRBD1 (6 bases). CDR3 length: 15 amino acids. V dropped 4 bases and J dropped 3 bases, with 15 bases sitting between them. Germline values: CDR1 MGHRA, CDR2 YSYEKL. The CDR3 reads CASSRETGADYGYTF. Written as DNA, the CDR3 is TGCGCCAGCAGCCGAGAGACAGGAGCCGACTATGGCTACACCTTC.

The gene calls are TRBV2 and TRBJ1-1, with D maybe TRBD1 (6 bases). CDR3 length: 15 residues. Germline V gene sequence: CDR1 SNHLY, CDR2 FYNNEI. Trimming stripped 4 bases from V and 1 base from J, with 13 bases between. The CDR3 bases are TGTGCCAGCAGTGTCCGGGACATTCAGAACACTGAAGCTTTCTTT. It is translated as CASSVRDIQNTEAFF.

With respect to this clone: The junction departs from the called germline gene at one end, perhaps through a read error. The chain recombines TRBV7-2 with TRBJ1-1; D gene ambiguous. CDR3 length equals 12 residues. Germline V gene lookup returns CDR1 SGHTA and CDR2 FQGNSA. The CDR3 spells CASSLGETAKGF. The CDR3 coding sequence is TGTGCCAGCAGCTTAGGGGAGACGGCCAAAGGATTT.

As concerns this clone: The same CDR3 also results from other DNA sequences found in this sample. The CDR3 spells CSVRQETQYF. The CDR3 DNA follows: TGCAGCGTCCGGCAAGAGACCCAGTACTTC. The chain is built from TRBV29-1 and TRBJ2-5, with D unresolved. The CDR3 spans 10 residues. V was clipped by 6 bases and J by 2 bases, with 4 bases between them. Germline V gene data show CDR1 as SQVTM and CDR2 as ANQGSEA. The full variable domain, its missing parts supplied by reference TRBV29-1 and TRBJ2-5, is SAVISQKPSRDICQRGTSLTIQCQVDSQVTMMFWYRQQPGQSLTLIATANQGSEATYESGFVIDKFPISRPNLTFSTLTVSNMSPEDSSIYLCSVRQETQYFGPGTRLLVL.

The chain carries TRBV6-5 and TRBJ2-1, with 14 bases aligning to TRBD2. This CDR3 has 15 residues. J was trimmed by 4 bases and V by 5 bases; bases with no gene match: 1. Germline V gives CDR1 MNHEY, CDR2 SVGAGI. The CDR3 here is CASSRLAGGYNEQFF. The CDR3 nucleotides read TGTGCCAGCAGTCGACTAGCGGGGGGGTACAATGAGCAGTTCTTC.

The genes are TRBV27 and TRBJ2-7; the D gene is possibly TRBD2 (7 bases). CDR1 MNHEY and CDR2 SMNVEV come from the germline V gene (reference sequence). The length of the CDR3 is 17 residues. Trimming took 7 bases from V and 0 from J, leaving 22 bases between them. Here the CDR3 reads CASNPGGRTLSSYEQYF. CDR3 sequence (DNA): TGTGCCAGCAATCCGGGGGGCAGGACCCTTAGCTCCTACGAGCAGTACTTC.

The chain links TRBV5-6 to TRBJ1-1; 9 nucleotides agree with TRBD1. J gave up 11 bases and V 0 bases, and 11 bases lay outside the gene matches. Germline V lookup: CDR1 SGHDT, CDR2 YYEEEE. The CDR3 is made up of 15 amino acids. CDR3 residues: CASSLGGTGWLEAFF. In DNA form, the CDR3 reads TGTGCCAGCAGCTTGGGGGGGACAGGGTGGTTGGAGGCTTTCTTT.

The chain combines TRBV6-6 with TRBJ2-7, with TRBD2 as a possible D gene (6 bases). Trimming took 9 bases from V and 6 from J, leaving 12 bases between them. Germline V gene sequence: CDR1 MNHNY, CDR2 SVGAGI (reference sequence). The CDR3 spans 11 residues. The chain's CDR3 is CASSGSREQYF. In DNA form, the CDR3 reads TGTGCCAGTAGCGGTTCGCGCGAGCAGTACTTC.

The gene calls are TRBV7-2 and TRBJ2-5; no clear D gene. V was shortened by 4 bases and J by 5 bases, with 5 bases between the two germline ends. CDR3 length: 11 amino acids. The germline V gene encodes CDR1 SGHTA and CDR2 FQGNSA. The CDR3 loop is CASSSYETQYF. CDR3 nucleotide sequence: TGTGCCAGCAGCTCCTATGAGACCCAGTACTTC.

The chain joins TRBV2 to TRBJ2-2; the D gene is possibly TRBD2 (6 bases). CDR1 SNHLY and CDR2 FYNNEI come from the germline V gene. The CDR3 contains 17 residues. V was clipped by 4 bases and J by 5 bases, with 20 bases between them. DNA of the CDR3: TGTGCCAGCAGTGGGACCCTAGCGAATCGCCCAACCGGGGAGCTGTTTTTT. Translation: CASSGTLANRPTGELFF. Filled out from reference TRBV2 and TRBJ2-2, the complete variable domain reads EPEVTQTPSHQVTQMGQEVILRCVPISNHLYFYWYRQILGQKVEFLVSFYNNEISEKSEIFDDQFSVERPDGSNFTLKIRSTKLEDSAMYFCASSGTLANRPTGELFFGEGSRLTVL.

V usage is TRBV12-2 and J usage is TRBJ1-5. TRBV12-2 is a recognized pseudogene. This CDR3 spans 14 amino acids. CDR3: CASRLARVYQLQHF. The CDR3 bases are TGTGCAAGTCGCTTAGCGAGGGTATATCAGCTCCAGCATTTT.

The rearrangement joins TRBV27 to TRBJ2-5; 14 positions agree with TRBD2. After removal of 6 bases from V and 2 bases from J, the junction contained 11 bases not matched to a gene. The CDR3 has 18 residues. CDR1 and CDR2 (germline): MNHEY, SMNVEV (reference sequence). CDR3 coding DNA: TGTGCCAGCAGCCCCTCGGGACTAGCGGGGGCCCCACAAGAGACCCAGTACTTC. It encodes CASSPSGLAGAPQETQYF.

The chain couples TRBV27 to TRBJ1-5, with D tentatively TRBD1 (5 bases). Germline loops: CDR1 MNHEY, CDR2 SMNVEV (reference sequence). The CDR3 spans 15 residues. V shed 2 bases and J shed 2 bases, with 10 bases lying between them. The CDR3 loop reads CASSLRGGGNQPQHF. CDR3 DNA sequence: TGTGCCAGCAGTTTAAGAGGAGGGGGCAATCAGCCCCAGCATTTT.

This clone occurred a few times. The chain is built from TRBV25-1 and TRBJ1-2; D is unclear. V was trimmed by 2 bases and J by 5 bases, leaving 9 bases between them. CDR1 and CDR2 (germline): MGHDK, SYGVNS. The CDR3 sequence is 13 residues long. This chain's CDR3 is CASSEVGGYGYTF. The CDR3 nucleotides read TGTGCCAGCAGTGAAGTTGGAGGGTATGGCTACACCTTC.

V gene TRBV6-5 combines with J gene TRBJ1-5; D is undetermined. Germline CDR1 is MNHEY and CDR2 is SVGAGI. The V and J ends lost 2 bases and 2 bases respectively, with 13 bases between them. The CDR3 is 16 residues long. The CDR3 protein is CASSYGGRGGNQPQHF. DNA for the CDR3: TGTGCCAGCAGTTACGGAGGGAGAGGTGGCAATCAGCCCCAGCATTTT.